The 22 T cell receptor beta chains given below trace back to one sample, sequenced in a study of T cell responses to AZD1222 COVID-19 vaccine. This table comes from immunoSEQ multiplex PCR, and its TCRdb copy is limited to in-frame clones, with some not included. The table shows roughly 200,000 clones, with approximately 94% occurring only once. The source material was peripheral blood, sampled 28 days after the second dose of the MenACWY control vaccine. These receptors all stem from an adult who received the MenACWY meningococcal vaccine as a control.

The genes are TRBV9 and TRBJ2-1; D might be TRBD2 (6 bases). This CDR3 is built from 17 residues. Trimming removed 4 bases at V and 0 bases at J, with 17 bases between. Per the germline V gene, CDR1 is SGDLS and CDR2 is YYNGEE. In DNA form, the CDR3 reads TGTGCCAGCAGCCCTAGAGAGCGGGTTAGCTCCTACAATGAGCAGTTCTTC. Translated, it gives CASSPRERVSSYNEQFF.

The rearrangement joins TRBV7-8 to TRBJ1-6; possible D gene TRBD1, 5 bases. The V and J ends lost 6 bases and 0 bases respectively, with 9 bases between them. Germline V gene data show CDR1 as SGHVS and CDR2 as FQNEAQ. CDR3 length equals 15 residues. The CDR3 sequence: CASRNRSSYNSPLHF. CDR3 nucleotide sequence: TGTGCCAGCAGAAACAGGAGCTCCTATAATTCACCCCTCCACTTT.

The chain employs TRBV5-4 and TRBJ1-1; D not certain. CDR1 SGHNT and CDR2 YYREEE come from the germline V gene (reference sequence). The V gene lost 2 bases and the J gene lost 0 bases, with 8 bases spanning the gap. This CDR3 is 14 amino acids long. CDR3 protein: CASSLGVLNTEAFF. Here the CDR3 DNA reads TGTGCCAGCAGCTTAGGAGTCCTGAACACTGAAGCTTTCTTT.

This chain links TRBV7-9 with TRBJ2-7; the match to TRBD1 covers 9 bases. The CDR3 consists of 18 residues. V gave up 5 bases and J gave up 4 bases; unmatched junction bases: 18. Germline CDR1 SEHNR, CDR2 FQNEAQ (reference sequence). The CDR3 is CASSPRIGGQGLSYEQYF. CDR3 DNA: TGTGCCAGCAGCCCCCGGATCGGGGGACAGGGTTTAAGTTACGAGCAGTACTTC.

A few counts support this clone. The chain carries TRBV6-5 and TRBJ1-1, with D uncertain. Germline V gene data show CDR1 as MNHEY and CDR2 as SVGAGI. The length of the CDR3 is 13 residues. Trimming cost V 7 bases and J 3 bases, with 12 bases left between them. As DNA, the CDR3 is TGTGCCAGCAAGATGGCAGGACACACTGAAGCTTTCTTT. Translated: CASKMAGHTEAFF.

This clone was observed at least ten times. The chain is built from TRBV9 and TRBJ2-1; D is undetermined. V was clipped by 0 bases and J by 6 bases, with 7 bases between them. From germline, CDR1 is SGDLS and CDR2 YYNGEE. The CDR3 is 13 amino acids. Here the CDR3 reads CASSVDESNEQFF. The DNA for the CDR3 is TGTGCCAGCAGCGTAGATGAGAGCAATGAGCAGTTCTTC.

The rearrangement joins TRBV28 to TRBJ2-7, with D tentatively TRBD1 or TRBD2 (5 bases each). Germline values: CDR1 MDHEN, CDR2 SYDVKM. V lost 2 bases and J lost 1, with 18 bases in between. The CDR3 is made up of 17 amino acids. CDR3 in amino acids: CASSLRGVRVGSYEQYF. The CDR3 nucleotides read TGTGCCAGCAGTTTAAGAGGGGTGAGGGTGGGGTCCTACGAGCAGTACTTC.

This clone has more than one count but fewer than ten. V is TRBV7-2 and J is TRBJ2-7; D not resolved. Germline assignment: CDR1 SGHTA and CDR2 FQGNSA. The CDR3 consists of 15 residues. V shed 2 bases and J shed 2 bases, with 13 bases lying between them. CDR3: CASSLYRVGTYEQYF. The CDR3 DNA sequence: TGTGCCAGCAGCTTATATCGTGTCGGTACCTACGAGCAGTACTTC.

This clone was detected once. This rearrangement joins TRBV28 to TRBJ1-3, with a tentative D call TRBD1 (6 bases). V lost 5 bases to trimming and J lost 0 bases, with 14 bases between them. The V gene's germline CDR1 is MDHEN and CDR2 SYDVKM. There are 16 residues in the CDR3. CDR3 DNA: TGTGCCAGCAGTGAAACAGGGTCAGGCTCTGGAAACACCATATATTTT. It specifies CASSETGSGSGNTIYF.

The rearrangement joins TRBV11-2 to TRBJ2-1; D remains ambiguous. Trimming left V 11 bases short and J 5 bases short, with 16 bases between. Germline values: CDR1 SGHAT, CDR2 FQNNGV. The CDR3 runs 13 residues. The CDR3 protein is CAVGVGSNNEQFF. The CDR3 nucleotides read TGTGCCGTTGGGGTAGGTTCCAACAATGAGCAGTTCTTC.

The genes are TRBV9 and TRBJ2-1; tentatively, D is TRBD2 (7 bases). CDR1 is SGDLS and CDR2 is YYNGEE in the germline V gene. Trimming stripped 3 bases from V and 1 base from J, with 20 bases between. This CDR3 is 18 amino acids long. CDR3 protein: CASSAPWAGEGSYNEQFF. For the CDR3, the DNA is TGTGCCAGCAGCGCCCCTTGGGCAGGGGAGGGTTCCTACAATGAGCAGTTCTTC.

The rearrangement links TRBV6-5 to TRBJ2-7; TRBD1 matches at 9 bases. The CDR3 loop spans 15 amino acids. Trimming cost V 2 bases and J 9 bases; bases outside gene matches: 11. Germline assignment: CDR1 MNHEY and CDR2 SVGAGI. The chain's CDR3 is CASSYLIPGQGRQYF. The CDR3 bases are TGTGCCAGCAGTTACCTAATCCCGGGACAGGGAAGGCAGTACTTC.

The chain uses TRBV19 and TRBJ1-2, with a possible D match to TRBD1 (5 bases). Germline V gives CDR1 LNHDA, CDR2 SQIVND (reference sequence). V was trimmed by 0 bases and J by 3 bases, leaving 17 bases between them. CDR3 length: 17 residues. CDR3 sequence (DNA): TGTGCCAGTAGTATAGATGCGACAGCCATCCTTGACTATGGCTACACCTTC. Residues: CASSIDATAILDYGYTF.

With regard to this clone: A read error may account for a junction end that differs from germline. The chain is built from TRBV6-2 or TRBV6-3 and TRBJ2-3; D call uncertain. From germline, CDR1 is MNHEY and CDR2 SVGEGT. The CDR3 loop spans 13 amino acids. The CDR3 sequence: CASSYSGVRSLVF. CDR3 sequence (DNA): TGTGCCAGCAGTTACTCTGGGGTGCGCTCACTCGTTTTT.

The chain joins TRBV10-3 to TRBJ1-1; D is unclear. CDR1 is ENHRY and CDR2 is SYGVKD in the germline V gene. The CDR3 spans 14 residues. Trimming shortened V by 8 bases and J by 1 base, and 14 bases separated the two germline ends. This CDR3 is CAIRSGRENTEAFF. CDR3 DNA sequence: TGTGCCATCCGCTCGGGGAGGGAGAACACTGAAGCTTTCTTT.

This clone was seen just once. The V gene is TRBV6-5, the J gene TRBJ1-1, with D perhaps matching TRBD1 (6 bases). The CDR3 is made up of 13 amino acids. Germline V gene sequence: CDR1 MNHEY, CDR2 SVGAGI. Trimming removed 11 bases at V and 1 base at J, with 14 bases between. The CDR3 sequence is CAGGDTRNTEAFF. The CDR3 DNA is TGTGCCGGCGGGGACACCCGGAACACTGAAGCTTTCTTT.

The chain recombines TRBV18 with TRBJ2-1, with TRBD2 identical over 9 bases. The CDR3 runs 18 residues. Germline V gene data show CDR1 as KGHSH and CDR2 as LQKENI. Trimming cost V 4 bases and J 1 base; bases outside gene matches: 11. This chain's CDR3 is CASSQPGLAAGSYNEQFF. CDR3 bases: TGTGCCAGCTCACAACCGGGACTAGCTGCAGGGTCCTACAATGAGCAGTTCTTC.

The genes are TRBV3-1 (or the pseudogene TRBV3-2) and TRBJ1-1; D call uncertain. In germline, CDR1 is LGHDT, CDR2 YNNKEL (reference sequence). The CDR3 extends over 12 amino acids. Deletions cut 7 bases from V and 7 bases from J, with 13 bases between. CDR3 DNA: TGTGCCAGCAAATCGGTTACGGGTGAAGCTTTCTTT. It specifies CASKSVTGEAFF.

The CDR3 reads CASSEGQDQPQHF. In nucleotides, the CDR3 is TGCGCCAGCAGCGAGGGACAGGATCAGCCCCAGCATTTT. The chain employs TRBV5-1 and TRBJ1-5; 8 bases fit TRBD1. CDR3 size: 13 residues. V lost 4 bases to trimming and J lost 5 bases; unmatched junction nucleotides: 2. Looked up from germline, CDR1 is SGHRS and CDR2 is YFSETQ.

The chain uses TRBV29-1 and TRBJ1-6, with D possibly being TRBD1 (6 bases). This CDR3 is built from 12 residues. Germline V lookup: CDR1 SQVTM, CDR2 ANQGSEA. V lost 4 bases, J lost 14 bases, and 15 bases lay in between. CDR3 in amino acids: CSVATGAGALHF. The CDR3 nucleotides read TGCAGCGTTGCCACGGGGGCGGGAGCCCTCCACTTT. The whole variable domain, filled in from reference TRBV29-1 and TRBJ1-6, reads SAVISQKPSRDICQRGTSLTIQCQVDSQVTMMFWYRQQPGQSLTLIATANQGSEATYESGFVIDKFPISRPNLTFSTLTVSNMSPEDSSIYLCSVATGAGALHFGNGTRLTVT.

The J gene is TRBJ1-2, the V gene TRBV10-3; 9 bases map to TRBD1. Unmatched junction bases numbered 5, after V lost 6 bases and J lost 3 bases. The CDR3 extends over 14 amino acids. CDR1 and CDR2 (germline): ENHRY, SYGVKD. DNA of the CDR3: TGTGCCATCAGGCGGGACAGGGAAGACTATGGCTACACCTTC. This sequence encodes CAIRRDREDYGYTF.

Comment on this clone: The sample has other DNA sequences that encode this CDR3 too. This chain links TRBV5-1 with TRBJ2-3, with D possibly being TRBD2 (5 bases). Per the germline V gene, CDR1 is SGHRS and CDR2 is YFSETQ. CDR3 length: 15 residues. Trimming shortened V by 0 bases and J by 3 bases, and 11 bases separated the two germline ends. CDR3 sequence reads: CASSLGGIGTDTQYF. The CDR3 region has the DNA TGCGCCAGCAGCTTGGGAGGGATTGGGACAGATACGCAGTATTTT. Full variable domain (outside the CDR3, taken from reference TRBV5-1 and TRBJ2-3): KAGVTQTPRYLIKTRGQQVTLSCSPISGHRSVSWYQQTPGQGLQFLFEYFSETQRNKGNFPGRFSGRQFSNSRSEMNVSTLELGDSALYLCASSLGGIGTDTQYFGPGTRLTVL.